The present entry profiles one TCR beta chain with its context. Its specific antigen is unknown. No much larger clone is present one base from it, and per-base qualities are unavailable. Patients with a history of autoimmune disease or receiving systemic immunosuppression were excluded from the trial. Peripheral blood for TCR sequencing was collected from all dose cohorts at baseline, on cycle 4 day 1, and on cycle 7 day 1. The samples were drawn from a first-in-human, open-label, multicenter phase I dose-escalation trial of ivuxolimab. Adults with locally advanced or metastatic melanoma, renal cell, hepatocellular, or head and neck squamous cell carcinoma were enrolled in the trial. CD4+ and CD8+ T cells were sorted separately from peripheral blood before TCR sequencing. This entry belongs to a study of OX40 agonist ivuxolimab in advanced cancers. Concerning the study at large: Ivuxolimab was an agonistic, fully human IgG2 monoclonal antibody directed against OX40 (CD134), a costimulatory receptor. Among the 52 dose-escalation patients, 19 had hepatocellular carcinoma, 15 or so melanoma, 9 renal cell carcinoma and 9 head and neck cancer. Partial responses occurred in three dose-escalation patients: two with cutaneous melanoma and one with hepatocellular carcinoma. Intravenous ivuxolimab was administered to patients every 2 weeks at six dose levels: 0.01, 0.1, 0.3, 1.5, 3 and 10 mg/kg. Prior anti-PD-1, anti-PD-L1 or anti-CTLA-4 therapy was permitted, and about 40% of dose-escalation patients had received checkpoint inhibitors. The paper covers the monotherapy dose-escalation part of the phase I ivuxolimab trial, which included N of about 56 patients. The point of sequencing TCRbeta in the periphery was to test whether ivuxolimab changed TCR sequence diversity and drove clonal T-cell expansion. In the dose-escalation cohort, 75% to 85% of patients were male, and the mean age was approximately 60 years with a range of about 20 to 80. Broader findings and caveats from the paper: After ivuxolimab, expanded clones were on average more numerous among CD8+ T cells than among CD4+ T cells. Clonal expansion of both CD4+ and CD8+ blood T cells was observed from baseline to week 6 at doses 0.1 to 3.0 mg/kg. Low levels of normalized T-cell clonal expansion were also seen in some patients who did not respond. Which antigens the clonally expanded peripheral T cells were specific for was not determined. Partial responders in the 0.1-3.0 mg/kg groups had among the lowest normalized peripheral clonal expansion, especially among CD8+ T cells.

Genomic DNA was extracted from sorted cells for sequencing of the TCRbeta CDR3 region. The immunoSEQ Assay was used to sequence the TCRbeta CDR3 regions. TCRdb obtained this table from immuneACCESS and retained in-frame rearrangements with V and J assigned. These tables miss some clones; where compared with another copy, unresolved V genes account for less than half of the shortfall, and the remainder is unexplained. The sample profile shows nearly 55,000 clones; around nine tenths of them were found once. The top ten hold about 1.4% of the sample. CDR3 length: 15 amino acids, cysteine to phenylalanine. Just CDR3 DNA is preserved here, 45 bases in frame from base 1. Trimming takes 1 base from V and 7 bases from J, and the germline ends sit 14 bases apart. For CDR1 and CDR2, the germline V gene lists SGHDN and FVKESK.

Specimen: CD4+ or CD8+ T cells sorted from blood, collected in a trial of the OX40 agonist ivuxolimab. The sequence derives from an adult with an advanced solid tumor such as melanoma, head and neck, liver or kidney cancer. The sequence is built from TRBV14 and TRBJ2-1; the D call is tentative, TRBD1 or TRBD2, as each matches 5 bases. The CDR3 has the sequence CASSQVGTVSNEQFF. Here is the DNA: TGTGCCAGCAGCCAAGTGGGGACGGTCTCTAATGAGCAGTTCTTC.